Presented here are 2 T cell receptor beta chains from one specimen sequenced in a study of ipilimumab plus nivolumab after autologous stem cell transplantation. Measured with immunoSEQ multiplex PCR; TCRdb has only the in-frame clones, and not every one. Of 20,000 to 25,000 clones in the sample, roughly 70% were seen once. The starting material was PBMCs, obtained in a trial of ipilimumab plus nivolumab as post-transplant consolidation. These TCRs come from a male donor with diffuse large B-cell lymphoma.

J is TRBJ2-2 and V is TRBV19; D perhaps matches TRBD2 (5 bases). Germline V gene lookup returns CDR1 LNHDA and CDR2 SQIVND (reference sequence). Trimming cost V 4 bases and J 9 bases, with 9 bases left between them. This CDR3 contains 12 residues. The CDR3 loop is CASSTRARELFF. The DNA of the CDR3 is TGTGCCAGTAGTACGCGGGCTCGGGAGCTGTTTTTT.

To note about this clone: One junction end disagrees with the germline gene, perhaps due to a read error. The chain uses TRBV7-7 and TRBJ2-7, with TRBD1 as a possible D gene (6 bases). From germline, CDR1 is SSHAT and CDR2 FNYEAQ (reference sequence). The CDR3 runs 14 residues. CDR3 region: CASSQGLSSDEQYF. The CDR3 DNA sequence: TGTGCTAGCAGCCAGGGGCTTTCATCGGACGAGCAGTACTTC.